This T cell receptor (beta chain) is from a study of T cells in Graves' hyperthyroidism and ophthalmopathy. The study's findings and limits: Model predictions of ophthalmopathy came a median about six months before onset.

This clonotype appeared many times. The antigen remains unidentified. With 0 bases removed from V and 3 bases from J, the gap between germline ends came to 9 bases. In germline, CDR1 is SGHRS, CDR2 YFSETQ. This CDR3 is built from 15 residues. Researchers amplified the TCR beta CDR3 regions from RNA transcripts. The HTBI primer set was used in a first-round RT-PCR of the TCR CDR3. TCRdb analysed the multiplex PCR reads with MiXCR anew, one entry per CDR3 protein. The table records more than 500,000 distinct CDR3 sequences, about half of them present only once. Those patients with uncontrolled infection, other autoimmune disease, pregnancy or lactation were excluded. Thyroid ultrasound, orbital computed tomography, clinical symptoms, and serum thyroxine and TRAb underpinned diagnoses.

The sequencing input was peripheral blood or thyroid tissue (not recorded which). This TCR was sampled from an adult woman with Graves' disease, either hyperthyroidism or ophthalmopathy (not recorded which). This chain uses TRBV5-1 with TRBJ2-2; D call uncertain. CDR3 in amino acids: CASSLALQDTGELFF. The CDR3 coding sequence is TGCGCCAGCAGCTTGGCCCTCCAAGACACCGGGGAGCTGTTTTTT. Looking up the rest from reference TRBV5-1 and TRBJ2-2 gives the full variable domain: KAGVTQTPRYLIKTRGQQVTLSCSPISGHRSVSWYQQTPGQGLQFLFEYFSETQRNKGNFPGRFSGRQFSNSRSEMNVSTLELGDSALYLCASSLALQDTGELFFGEGSRLTVL.